These T cell receptor beta chains were read from a single sample in a study of CD8+CD57+ T cells in acquired aplastic anemia. TCRdb re-derived calls from the reads in MiXCR, one entry per CDR3 protein. This table has about 98,000 distinct CDR3 sequences, about 63% appearing once. The sequenced sample was sorted CD4+, CD8+, or CD8+CD57+ T cells (not recorded which) from PBMCs. These TCRs come from a human donor with aplastic anemia. CDR3s include the opening cysteine and the closing phenylalanine or tryptophan. A D gene is named only where the DNA matches it firmly. Clone size appears in some rows only: once, few, many, or a class for an expanded clone.

TRBJ2-7 | NA | TRBV7-9 | NA | TGTGCCAGCAGCTCAGGGCAGGCAAGCTCCTACGAGCAGTACTTC | CASSSGQASSYEQYF
TRBJ2-3 | NA | TRBV7-3 | NA | TGTGCCAGCAGCCGAGAGGAGAGAAGGGCGCAGTATTTT | CASSREERRAQYF
TRBJ2-2 | NA | TRBV5-1 | many | TGCGCCACTTCTGGGAACACCGGGGAGCTGTTTTTT | CATSGNTGELFF
TRBJ2-3 | NA | TRBV4-1 | many | TGCGCCAGCAGCCAAGGACCCCTATTCACAGATACGCAGTATTTT | CASSQGPLFTDTQYF
TRBJ1-5 | NA | TRBV7-8 | once | TGTGCCAGCAGCTTAGCAGAGGGGGAAAGTCAGCCCCAGCATTTT | CASSLAEGESQPQHF
TRBJ2-7 | TRBD2 | TRBV7-9 | few | TGTGCCAGCGGGGGGGGAACCGAGCAGTACTTC | CASGGGTEQYF
TRBJ2-7 | NA | TRBV7-7 | NA | TGTGCCAGCAGCTTAGTTAGGGGTTACGAGCAGTACTTC | CASSLVRGYEQYF
TRBJ1-5 | NA | TRBV7-2 | NA | TGTGCCAGCAACCCCCAGTATAGCAATCAGCCCCAGCATTTT | CASNPQYSNQPQHF
TRBJ1-1 | NA | TRBV5-1 | NA | TGCGCCAGCAGCGCAGTTATTGGCACTGAAGCTTTCTTT | CASSAVIGTEAFF
TRBJ2-3 | TRBD1 | TRBV24-1 | NA | TGTGCCACCATGGGACAGACTAGCACAGATACGCAGTATTTT | CATMGQTSTDTQYF
TRBJ1-2 | NA | TRBV5-1 | NA | TGCGCCAGCAGCTTGGGTAGGGGCGAACTTAATTATGGCTACACCTTC | CASSLGRGELNYGYTF
TRBJ2-7 | NA | TRBV20-1 | NA | TGCAGTGCTAGAAATAGGGAGACAGACTACGAGCAGTACTTC | CSARNRETDYEQYF
TRBJ2-3 | NA | TRBV13 | NA | TGTGCCAGCAGCTTAGGGGGTGGCTGGGCTTACACAGATACGCAGTATTTT | CASSLGGGWAYTDTQYF
TRBJ1-6 | TRBD1 | TRBV7-9 | NA | TGTGCCAGCAGCCGGGACAGGGAGTCACCCCTCCACTTT | CASSRDRESPLHF
TRBJ2-5 | NA | TRBV7-7 | NA | TGTGCTAGCAGCTTTTGGGGGAGAAGGGAGACCCAGTACTTC | CASSFWGRRETQYF
TRBJ2-7 | NA | TRBV2 | NA | TGTGCCAGCAGCGACGGGACCCACTACGAGCAGTACTTC | CASSDGTHYEQYF
TRBJ1-1 | NA | TRBV29-1 | NA | TGCAGCGTTGAAGCCCGGATAATGAACACTGAAGCTTTCTTT | CSVEARIMNTEAFF
TRBJ1-6 | NA | TRBV7-3 | NA | TGTGCCAGCAGCTTAGGAGCAGGCACGGGGGATTCACCCCTCCACTTT | CASSLGAGTGDSPLHF
TRBJ2-7 | NA | TRBV7-9 | few | TGTGCCAGCAGCTTAGCGCGGGGTGAACACTACGAGCAGTACTTC | CASSLARGEHYEQYF
TRBJ1-2 | NA | TRBV6-1 | NA | TGTGCCAGCAGCCGTGCCTCCTCCAACTATGTCTACACCTTC | CASSRASSNYVYTF
TRBJ2-2 | NA | TRBV19 | NA | TGTGCCAGTAGTATAACGACGGCTAGAAGCGGGGAGCTGTTTTTT | CASSITTARSGELFF
TRBJ2-7 | NA | TRBV7-9 | NA | TGTGCCAGCAGCCCGCGCGAGTGCGAGCAGTACTTC | CASSPRECEQYF
TRBJ2-3 | NA | TRBV7-8 | few | TGTGCCAGCAGCTCCGCGTTGACGCAGTATTTT | CASSSALTQYF
TRBJ1-2 | NA | TRBV6-5 | NA | TGTGCCAGCAGTTCTCCCTCTGCAGCCTCCTTC | CASSSPSAASF
TRBJ2-1 | TRBD1 | TRBV24-1 | NA | TGTGCCACCAGTGCCTACACCGGGACAGCAAACTACAATGAGCAGTTCTTC | CATSAYTGTANYNEQFF
TRBJ1-1 | NA | TRBV2 | NA | TGTGCCAGCAGCAGTGTTGTCGCTGAAGCTTTCTTT | CASSSVVAEAFF
TRBJ2-2 | NA | TRBV6-5 | NA | TGTGCCAGCAGTTACCAGAACACCGGGGAGCTGTTTTTT | CASSYQNTGELFF
TRBJ1-4 | NA | TRBV2 | NA | TGTGCCAGCACCTCGTTCCTAACTAATGAAAAACTGTTTTTT | CASTSFLTNEKLFF
TRBJ1-1 | NA | TRBV12-3/TRBV12-4 | once | TGTGCCAGCAGTTCGCGGGGCACTGAAGCTTTCTTT | CASSSRGTEAFF
TRBJ2-6 | NA | TRBV15 | few | TGTGCCACCAGCAGTCCGACGGGGATTGGAGGGGCCAACGTCCTGACTTTC | CATSSPTGIGGANVLTF
TRBJ1-2 | NA | TRBV7-8 | once | TGTGCCAGCAGCTTAGACCGTTTAGGAGACTATGGCTACACCTTC | CASSLDRLGDYGYTF
TRBJ2-7 | NA | TRBV5-5 | many | TGTGCCAGCAGCTGGGACGGGACCTACGAGCAGTACTTC | CASSWDGTYEQYF
TRBJ2-1 | NA | TRBV4-1 | NA | TGCGCCAGCAGCCCCGTCCATGAGCAGTTCTTC | CASSPVHEQFF
TRBJ1-6 | TRBD1 | TRBV10-1 | NA | TGCGCCAGCAGTGAGTCCCAGACAGGGCCCAGTTCACCCCTCCACTTT | CASSESQTGPSSPLHF
TRBJ2-3 | NA | TRBV7-2 | NA | TGTGCCAGCAGCTCGGACTACACAGATACGCAGTATTTT | CASSSDYTDTQYF
TRBJ1-1 | NA | TRBV20-1 | NA | TGCAGTGCTAGACGCTGGGTCAACTCTCCCACTGAAGCTTTCTTT | CSARRWVNSPTEAFF
TRBJ2-3 | NA | TRBV2 | NA | TGTGCCAGCGTAGAGGGGGTCGTCATCACAGATACGCAGTATTTT | CASVEGVVITDTQYF
TRBJ2-6 | NA | TRBV20-1 | few | TGCAGTGCTCACCCAATGGGGGCTAAATCAGGTGGGGCCAACGTCCTGACTTTC | CSAHPMGAKSGGANVLTF
TRBJ2-1 | NA | TRBV10-3 | NA | TGTGCCAGCTCTGTATGGTCCTACAATGAGCAGTTCTTC | CASSVWSYNEQFF
TRBJ2-3 | NA | TRBV12-3/TRBV12-4 | NA | TGTGCCAGCAGACCCGACCCAGGGGGCACAGATACGCAGTATTTT | CASRPDPGGTDTQYF
TRBJ2-7 | TRBD1 | TRBV9 | NA | TGTGCCAGCAGCTTCACCACCGGGACAGGATTGGCCGAGCAGTACTTC | CASSFTTGTGLAEQYF
TRBJ2-5 | NA | TRBV10-3 | NA | TGTGCCATCAGTGGGCAGAAGGGGGAAGGGACCCAGTACTTC | CAISGQKGEGTQYF
TRBJ2-1 | NA | TRBV10-2 | few | TGCGCCAGCAGTGATTGGAACAATGAGCAGTTCTTC | CASSDWNNEQFF
TRBJ2-3 | NA | TRBV19 | NA | TGTGCCAGTAGTGAGTTTGTTACGCAGTATTTT | CASSEFVTQYF
TRBJ2-7 | NA | TRBV5-1 | NA | TGCGCCAGCAGCTTGGGGACGGAGGAGTACTTC | CASSLGTEEYF
TRBJ2-7 | TRBD1 | TRBV15 | NA | TGTGCCACCAGCAGGACCGGGACAGGTAGCGAGCAGTACTTC | CATSRTGTGSEQYF
TRBJ1-5 | NA | TRBV20-1 | NA | TGCAGTGCTAGTAGGGGGGCCCAGCCCCAGCATTTT | CSASRGAQPQHF
TRBJ2-5 | TRBD2 | TRBV7-7 | NA | TGTGCTAGCAGCTTAAGGCTAGCGGGGGGAGGAGAACAAGAGACCCAGTACTTC | CASSLRLAGGGEQETQYF
TRBJ2-7 | TRBD2 | TRBV20-1 | NA | TGCAGTGGGCGGGGGGGGTTGAACTACGAGCAGTACTTC | CSGRGGLNYEQYF
TRBJ2-7 | NA | TRBV2 | NA | TGTGCCAGCAGAGCTAGGGCCGAGCAGTACTTC | CASRARAEQYF